The T cell receptor beta chain under discussion was sequenced for a study of T cell responses to AZD1222 COVID-19 vaccine. Overall study findings and caveats: At 160-218 and 743-854, vaccine-associated CD4 TCRs were dominant, and they spanned spike. Repertoire samples came only from after the peak T cell response. The reported proportion of spike-specific TCRs targeting unmutated variant regions was nearly half.

Profiled with immunoSEQ multiplex PCR; TCRdb holds only in-frame clones, not every one. The sample includes under 150,000 clones, about nine tenths of them seen just once. With respect to this clone: Antigen unknown.

Per germline, CDR1 SGHRS and CDR2 YFSETQ. The CDR3 is 14 residues long. V gave up 5 bases and J gave up 6 bases; unmatched junction bases: 3. The sample consisted of peripheral blood, taken on day 0 of AZD1222 vaccination. The TCR originated in an adult in good health. This chain joins TRBV5-1 and TRBJ1-4; 11 bases agree with TRBD1. The DNA for the CDR3 is TGCGCCAGCAGACCGGGACAGGGGGATGAAAAACTGTTTTTT. Its translation is CASRPGQGDEKLFF.